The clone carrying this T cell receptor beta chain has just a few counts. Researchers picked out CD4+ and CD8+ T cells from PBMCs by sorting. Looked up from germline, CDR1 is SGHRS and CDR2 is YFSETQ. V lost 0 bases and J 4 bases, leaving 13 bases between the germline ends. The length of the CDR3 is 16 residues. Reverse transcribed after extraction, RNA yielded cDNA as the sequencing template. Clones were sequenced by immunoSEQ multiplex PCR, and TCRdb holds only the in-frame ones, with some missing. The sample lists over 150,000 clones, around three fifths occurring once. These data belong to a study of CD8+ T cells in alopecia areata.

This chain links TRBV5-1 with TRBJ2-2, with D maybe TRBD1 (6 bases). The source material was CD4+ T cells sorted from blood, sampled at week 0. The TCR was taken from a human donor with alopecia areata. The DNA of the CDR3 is TGCGCCAGCAGCTTGGATGTTGGGGGCAGCACCGGGGAGCTGTTTTTT. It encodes CASSLDVGGSTGELFF.